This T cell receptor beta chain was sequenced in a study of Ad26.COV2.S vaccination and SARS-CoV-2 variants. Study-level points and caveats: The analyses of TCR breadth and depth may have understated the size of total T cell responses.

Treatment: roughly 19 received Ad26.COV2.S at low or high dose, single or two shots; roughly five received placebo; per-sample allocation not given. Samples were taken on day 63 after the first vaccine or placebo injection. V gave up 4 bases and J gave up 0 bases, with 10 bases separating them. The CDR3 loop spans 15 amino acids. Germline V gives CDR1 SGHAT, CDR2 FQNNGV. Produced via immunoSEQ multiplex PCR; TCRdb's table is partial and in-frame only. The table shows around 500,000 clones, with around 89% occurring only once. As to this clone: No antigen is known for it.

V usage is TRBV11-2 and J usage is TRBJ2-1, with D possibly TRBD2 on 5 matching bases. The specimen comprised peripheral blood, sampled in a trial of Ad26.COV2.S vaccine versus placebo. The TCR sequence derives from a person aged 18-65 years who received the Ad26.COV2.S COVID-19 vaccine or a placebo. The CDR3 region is CASSSPLASYNEQFF. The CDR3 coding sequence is TGTGCCAGCAGCTCCCCCCTAGCCTCCTACAATGAGCAGTTCTTC.